A selection of T cell receptor beta chains follows, all from one sample in a study of CD8 T cells in Susac syndrome. TCRdb recomputed calls from the immunoSEQ multiplex PCR reads with MiXCR, one row per CDR3 protein. Of about 120,000 distinct CDR3 sequences detected, roughly 91% appear once; the ten largest clones hold roughly 0.14%. Specimen: CD4+ T cells from PBMCs. These TCRs come from a human donor in good health. The conserved cysteine and the conserved F or W are not part of the CDR3 here. Each record gives: V gene, J gene, D gene, CDR3 protein. A D gene is named only where the DNA matches it firmly.

TRBV7-2	TRBJ1-1	TRBD1	ASSRDRSRTEAF
TRBV9	TRBJ2-2	.	ASSPRQGGGELF
TRBV19	TRBJ1-2	.	ASSIPGARGYGYT
TRBV10-3	TRBJ2-2	.	AISGGLNIGELF
TRBV18	TRBJ1-2	.	ASSPEGSYGYT
TRBV7-3	TRBJ2-1	TRBD2	ASSRETSGLYNEQF
TRBV25-1	TRBJ2-7	TRBD1	ASSSAGGRYEQY
TRBV5-1	TRBJ1-2	.	ASSLKGPEPHGYT
TRBV6-4	TRBJ2-5	TRBD1	ARVGDRGSYQETQY
TRBV19	TRBJ2-2	.	ASNPTGYGELF
TRBV27	TRBJ1-5	TRBD1	ASGDRNQPQH
TRBV7-9	TRBJ2-5	.	ASSETQETQY
TRBV9	TRBJ2-1	.	ASSPPAGSYNEQF
TRBV25-1	TRBJ2-7	TRBD2	ASSDPAETSGREEQY
TRBV4-3	TRBJ2-1	TRBD2	ASSQGTSGGLPYNEQF
TRBV29-1	TRBJ1-1	TRBD1	SVGRDSTNTEAF
TRBV27	TRBJ2-7	TRBD1	ASSPAPKGGLYEQY
TRBV30	TRBJ2-1	TRBD2	AWSVLGTTSNEQF
TRBV30	TRBJ2-7	TRBD1	AWSWGQGAYEQY
TRBV6-2/TRBV6-3	TRBJ1-2	.	ASSYREGTLYGYT
TRBV12-3/TRBV12-4	TRBJ2-1	.	ASRPDFSSYNEQF
TRBV21-1	TRBJ2-7	.	ASSNLPAQEGIEQY
TRBV6-6	TRBJ2-7	TRBD1	ASSYRDRVPEQY
TRBV5-1	TRBJ1-3	.	ASSSGHRTSGNTIY
TRBV4-3	TRBJ1-2	.	ASNPSTGSASGYT
TRBV6-1	TRBJ2-1	TRBD2	ASSPSLAGGSNEQF
TRBV7-9	TRBJ1-1	.	ASSLDMNTEAF
TRBV7-9	TRBJ1-1	.	ASSLIGTMNTEAF
TRBV19	TRBJ2-2	TRBD1	ASSNFRDRVLRLF
TRBV7-8	TRBJ2-7	.	ASSLSVFSGRDYEQY
TRBV6-1	TRBJ1-1	.	ASSEIMNTEAF
TRBV19	TRBJ2-1	.	ASSIVAAYNEQF
TRBV28	TRBJ2-2	.	ASRPGPTNTGELF
TRBV20-1	TRBJ2-7	TRBD2	SAPTSGRQTYEQY
TRBV6-6	TRBJ1-2	.	ALFDNYGYT
TRBV29-1	TRBJ2-3	.	SVELSTDTQY
TRBV6-2/TRBV6-3	TRBJ2-7	.	ASSPATYEQY
TRBV5-1	TRBJ1-6	TRBD1	ASSLGQGGGSPLH
TRBV7-2	TRBJ1-2	.	ASSFDGNYGYT
TRBV6-2/TRBV6-3	TRBJ1-2	TRBD1	ASNNERQGWHGYT
TRBV20-1	TRBJ1-2	TRBD1	SAYQGGRSYGYT
TRBV21-1	TRBJ1-1	.	ASSSGLNTEAF
TRBV12-3/TRBV12-4	TRBJ1-2	TRBD1	ASRHTGGNYGYT
TRBV12-3/TRBV12-4	TRBJ2-5	.	ASSVYQETQY
TRBV25-1	TRBJ2-1	.	ASSTAGSYNEQF
TRBV6-5	TRBJ2-1	.	ASSPNQGALGQF